The 30 T cell receptor beta chains given below trace back to one sample, sequenced in a study of OX40 agonist ivuxolimab in advanced cancers. Library preparation was by the immunoSEQ multiplex PCR assay. TCRdb retrieved this table from immuneACCESS and kept in-frame rearrangements only. Not all clones are present; in checked studies, unresolved V genes account for under half, and no reason is known for the remainder. Recorded for this sample are tens of thousands of clones; roughly nine tenths of them occurred a single time. Approximately 13% of the sample comes from the top ten. Sequences were derived from CD4+ or CD8+ T cells sorted from blood, sampled in a trial of the OX40 agonist ivuxolimab. The receptors were gathered from an adult with an advanced solid tumor such as melanoma, head and neck, liver or kidney cancer.

This sequence joins TRBV19 and TRBJ2-7, with unresolved D. Trimming cost V 3 bases and J 0 bases, with 18 bases left between them. Germline loops: CDR1 LNHDA, CDR2 SQIVND (reference sequence). This CDR3 is 17 amino acids long. CDR3 loop: CASSIAMHGAGSYEQYF. CDR3 coding DNA: TGTGCCAGTAGTATTGCCATGCATGGCGCTGGCTCCTACGAGCAGTACTTC.

This clone was observed a handful of times. V usage is TRBV5-1 and J usage is TRBJ1-4; D not resolved. Germline V gene sequence: CDR1 SGHRS, CDR2 YFSETQ. V lost 5 bases and J 2 bases, leaving 16 bases between the germline ends. The CDR3 is made up of 16 amino acids. CDR3 residues: CASRALGAGTNEKLFF. DNA for the CDR3: TGCGCCAGCAGGGCCTTGGGCGCGGGTACTAATGAAAAACTGTTTTTT.

This chain uses TRBV11-2 with TRBJ1-4; 9 bases line up with TRBD1. There are 16 residues in the CDR3. Trimming at V came to 5 bases and at J to 5 bases, leaving 9 bases not matched to a gene. Germline V gene data show CDR1 as SGHAT and CDR2 as FQNNGV. Here the CDR3 DNA reads TGTGCCAGCAGCCCGGGACAGGGCGGACCAAATGAAAAACTGTTTTTT. This encodes CASSPGQGGPNEKLFF.

V is TRBV7-9 and J is TRBJ2-7; D gene unclear. Germline-derived CDR1 and CDR2 are SEHNR and FQNEAQ (reference sequence). Between the trimmed V and J ends, which lost 0 bases and 2 bases, there was a span of 8 bases. The CDR3 spans 14 residues. CDR3 loop: CASSLAGKPYEQYF. CDR3 coding DNA: TGTGCCAGCAGCTTAGCTGGCAAGCCCTACGAGCAGTACTTC.

The chain links TRBV7-9 to TRBJ2-1; D unresolved. Trimming removed 2 bases from V and 7 bases from J, with 9 bases in between. CDR1 SEHNR and CDR2 FQNEAQ come from the germline V gene (reference sequence). The CDR3 spans 13 residues. This CDR3 is CASSLNLLNEQFF. CDR3 bases: TGTGCCAGCAGCTTAAACCTACTGAATGAGCAGTTCTTC.

V gene TRBV7-9 combines with J gene TRBJ1-3; D uncertain. Trimming removed 5 bases from V and 8 bases from J, with 10 bases in between. The germline V gene encodes CDR1 SEHNR and CDR2 FQNEAQ (reference sequence). The CDR3 contains 12 residues. CDR3 nucleotides: TGTGCCAGCAGCCAACCTCGGGACACCATATATTTT. This codes for CASSQPRDTIYF.

The J gene is TRBJ2-7, the V gene TRBV5-4; 9 bases match TRBD1. The CDR3 has 15 residues. Unmatched junction bases numbered 8, after V lost 1 base and J lost 6 bases. Germline values: CDR1 SGHNT, CDR2 YYREEE (reference sequence). The CDR3 spells CASSLRTGVFSEQYF. Here the CDR3 DNA reads TGTGCCAGCAGCTTGCGGACAGGGGTTTTTTCCGAGCAGTACTTC.

This rearrangement joins TRBV5-6 to TRBJ2-2, with TRBD2 identical over 7 bases. The CDR3 runs 17 residues. Germline values: CDR1 SGHDT, CDR2 YYEEEE. The junction had 10 bases not matched to a gene; V was cut back by 4 bases and J by 1 base. CDR3 nucleotides: TGTGCCAGCAGCCCACCCTTTGGGGGGGAGAACACCGGGGAGCTGTTTTTT. Its protein is CASSPPFGGENTGELFF.

The chain has TRBV6-5 and TRBJ1-1; D not certain. The CDR3 totals 12 residues. The germline CDR1 and CDR2 sequences are MNHEY and SVGAGI. Deletions cut 6 bases from V and 2 bases from J, with 7 bases between. The CDR3 nucleotides read TGTGCCAGCAGCCCTCTTAACACTGAAGCTTTCTTT. Translating it yields CASSPLNTEAFF.

This chain joins TRBV29-1 and TRBJ1-6; D remains ambiguous. Germline CDR1 is SQVTM and CDR2 is ANQGSEA. The V and J ends lost 4 bases and 4 bases respectively, with 8 bases between them. The CDR3 contains 13 residues. The CDR3 loop is CSVGLNYNSPLHF. Written as DNA, the CDR3 is TGCAGCGTTGGGCTGAATTATAATTCACCCCTCCACTTT.

The CDR3 sequence is CATSRDRTGTGEYNEQFF. The CDR3 DNA sequence: TGTGCCACCAGCAGAGACCGTACCGGGACAGGGGAATACAATGAGCAGTTCTTC. The V gene is TRBV15, the J gene TRBJ2-1; 10 positions agree with TRBD1. V shed 0 bases, J shed 4 bases, and the junction held 9 bases outside the gene matches. From germline, CDR1 is LNHNV and CDR2 YYDKDF (reference sequence). The CDR3 covers 18 residues.

The chain is built from TRBV5-5 and TRBJ1-1; D unresolved. CDR1 is SGHKS and CDR2 is YYEKEE in the germline V gene (reference sequence). This CDR3 has 13 amino acids. The V end lost 0 bases, the J end lost 7 bases, and 10 bases lay between the germline ends. CDR3 protein: CASSLGLGYEAFF. DNA for the CDR3: TGTGCCAGCAGCTTGGGTCTGGGGTATGAAGCTTTCTTT.

V gene TRBV27 combines with J gene TRBJ2-3, with TRBD2 matching 12 bases. The V and J ends lost 5 bases and 4 bases, in that order; junction bases with no gene match: 7. This CDR3 spans 16 amino acids. CDR1 is MNHEY and CDR2 is SMNVEV in the germline V gene (reference sequence). The CDR3 spells CASSVTSGGIADTQYF. As DNA, the CDR3 is TGTGCCAGCAGTGTTACTAGCGGGGGGATCGCAGATACGCAGTATTTT.

This chain joins TRBV5-4 and TRBJ2-7, with 7 bases matching TRBD1. The CDR3 contains 13 residues. Germline values: CDR1 SGHNT, CDR2 YYREEE (reference sequence). Losses at the gene ends were 4 bases for V and 3 bases for J; bases not matched to a gene: 4. In nucleotides, the CDR3 is TGTGCCAGCAGCCACGGGACAGTCTACGAGCAGTACTTC. This sequence encodes CASSHGTVYEQYF.

The J gene is TRBJ2-1, the V gene TRBV11-2, with 9 positions matching TRBD2. Losses at the gene ends were 1 base for V and 2 bases for J; bases not matched to a gene: 6. The CDR3 loop spans 17 amino acids. In germline, CDR1 is SGHAT, CDR2 FQNNGV. Here the CDR3 DNA reads TGTGCCAGCAGCTTAGTCCCTGGCGGGGGGGCCTACAATGAGCAGTTCTTC. Its protein product is CASSLVPGGGAYNEQFF.

V usage is TRBV13 and J usage is TRBJ2-1; the D call may be TRBD1 or TRBD2 (5 bases each). This CDR3 is built from 14 residues. Looked up from germline, CDR1 is PRHDT and CDR2 is FYEKMQ (reference sequence). The V and J ends lost 5 bases and 6 bases respectively, with 14 bases between them. CDR3 sequence: CASSPRGEPNEQFF. Written as DNA, the CDR3 is TGTGCCAGCAGCCCCAGAGGGGAGCCCAATGAGCAGTTCTTC.

This CDR3 reads CASSYRQGINYGYTF. The CDR3 DNA reads TGTGCCAGCAGCTATCGACAGGGAATTAACTATGGCTACACCTTC. The chain uses TRBV9 and TRBJ1-2, with 7 bases identical to TRBD1. Per germline, CDR1 SGDLS and CDR2 YYNGEE. With V trimmed by 4 bases and J by 1 base, 7 bases remained unmatched. This CDR3 comprises 15 residues. Complete variable domain (other parts from reference TRBV9 and TRBJ1-2): DSGVTQTPKHLITATGQRVTLRCSPRSGDLSVYWYQQSLDQGLQFLIQYYNGEERAKGNILERFSAQQFPDLHSELNLSSLELGDSALYFCASSYRQGINYGYTFGSGTRLTVV.

The rearrangement joins TRBV5-5 to TRBJ2-3; 14 bases line up with TRBD2. The germline CDR1 and CDR2 sequences are SGHKS and YYEKEE (reference sequence). CDR3 size: 15 residues. Germline trimming cut 2 bases from V and 10 bases from J; bases unmatched to any gene: 6. CDR3 sequence (DNA): TGTGCCAGCAGCTTCGGGACTAGCGGGGGAACGTCGCAGTATTTT. Translating it yields CASSFGTSGGTSQYF.

J is TRBJ1-6 and V is TRBV2, with unresolved D. This CDR3 comprises 15 residues. Per the germline V gene, CDR1 is SNHLY and CDR2 is FYNNEI. V lost 7 bases and J lost 6, with 16 bases in between. CDR3 amino acids: CASTGELRGNSPLHF. CDR3 coding DNA: TGTGCCAGCACCGGGGAGCTACGAGGTAATTCACCCCTCCACTTT.

This chain links TRBV28 with TRBJ1-1; D is ambiguous. The CDR3 covers 15 residues. Per germline, CDR1 MDHEN and CDR2 SYDVKM. V gave up 6 bases and J gave up 5 bases, with 19 bases separating them. The CDR3 bases are TGTGCCAGCAGCCCTCTAGGCCCCCCGACAACTGAAGCTTTCTTT. Its translation: CASSPLGPPTTEAFF.

The rearrangement uses TRBV5-5 and TRBJ2-1; 9 nucleotides match TRBD1. Germline trimming cut 4 bases from V and 7 bases from J; bases unmatched to any gene: 18. CDR1 is SGHKS and CDR2 is YYEKEE in the germline V gene (reference sequence). There are 18 residues in the CDR3. As DNA, the CDR3 is TGTGCCAGCAGCCTTAGGTCTTCCGGGGGACAGGGAGATAATGAGCAGTTCTTC. As protein: CASSLRSSGGQGDNEQFF.

V gene TRBV28 combines with J gene TRBJ2-7; D gene ambiguous. Germline-derived CDR1 and CDR2 are MDHEN and SYDVKM. CDR3 length: 16 amino acids. Between the trimmed V and J ends, which lost 4 bases and 2 bases, there was a span of 18 bases. The CDR3 DNA sequence: TGTGCCAGCAGTTCCCCCTTGAAGGATCCTACCTACGAGCAGTACTTC. It yields the protein CASSSPLKDPTYEQYF.

The V and J genes are TRBV2 and TRBJ1-5, with D maybe TRBD1 (5 bases). This CDR3 has 15 amino acids. V was clipped by 0 bases and J by 4 bases, with 10 bases between them. Germline lookup yields CDR1 SNHLY and CDR2 FYNNEI. CDR3 in DNA: TGTGCCAGCAGTGAAGCGCTACAGGTGAATCAGCCCCAGCATTTT. It specifies CASSEALQVNQPQHF.

This chain joins TRBV11-2 and TRBJ2-3; D possibly matches TRBD1 or TRBD2 (6 bases each). CDR1 and CDR2 from the germline V gene are SGHAT and FQNNGV. Trimming pared 5 bases from V and 3 bases from J, leaving 21 bases between. CDR3 length equals 17 residues. Written as DNA, the CDR3 is TGTGCCAGCAGCGGGGGCCCGCAGGGACTGATAACAGATACGCAGTATTTT. It encodes CASSGGPQGLITDTQYF.

The V call is TRBV27, the J call TRBJ2-3; weak D call: TRBD2 (7 bases). V lost 4 bases to trimming and J lost 5 bases, with 10 bases between them. In germline, CDR1 is MNHEY, CDR2 SMNVEV (reference sequence). This CDR3 spans 13 amino acids. The CDR3 here is CASSWGGEDTQYF. For the CDR3, the DNA is TGTGCCAGCAGTTGGGGGGGCGAAGATACGCAGTATTTT.

The genes are TRBV6-6 and TRBJ2-5; 7 bases are shared with TRBD1. CDR1 is MNHNY and CDR2 is SVGAGI in the germline V gene (reference sequence). The CDR3 length is 16 residues. V was clipped by 0 bases and J by 0 bases; unmatched bases: 4. The chain's CDR3 is CASSYSIGQDQETQYF. DNA for the CDR3: TGTGCCAGCAGTTACTCGATAGGACAGGACCAAGAGACCCAGTACTTC.

V is TRBV14 and J is TRBJ2-7; D is ambiguous. This CDR3 region has 13 residues. Trimming pared 6 bases from V and 4 bases from J, leaving 13 bases between. The germline V gene encodes CDR1 SGHDN and CDR2 FVKESK. In nucleotides, the CDR3 is TGTGCCAGCAGAAAGACGGGTAGATACGAGCAGTACTTC. It specifies CASRKTGRYEQYF. Filled out from reference TRBV14 and TRBJ2-7, the complete variable domain reads EAGVTQFPSHSVIEKGQTVTLRCDPISGHDNLYWYRRVMGKEIKFLLHFVKESKQDESGMPNNRFLAERTGGTYSTLKVQPAELEDSGVYFCASRKTGRYEQYFGPGTRLTVT.

As regards this clone: Other DNA sequences of this sample code for an identical CDR3. The chain couples TRBV7-9 to TRBJ2-3; 14 bases are shared with TRBD2. With 5 bases clipped from V and 4 bases from J, the junction kept 2 bases outside the gene matches. The CDR3 loop spans 15 amino acids. CDR1 SEHNR and CDR2 FQNEAQ come from the germline V gene (reference sequence). CDR3 in amino acids: CASSPTSGGADTQYF. The CDR3 DNA reads TGTGCCAGCAGCCCGACTAGCGGGGGGGCAGATACGCAGTATTTT.

The V gene is TRBV5-6, the J gene TRBJ2-7, with unresolved D. Germline loops: CDR1 SGHDT, CDR2 YYEEEE. The CDR3 loop spans 13 amino acids. Trimming removed 2 bases at V and 3 bases at J, with 9 bases between. In nucleotides, the CDR3 is TGTGCCAGCAGCTTTCGGCAGAACTACGAGCAGTACTTC. It specifies CASSFRQNYEQYF.

This clone was detected a few times. The chain joins TRBV5-6 to TRBJ1-2; a weak D match, TRBD1 (5 bases). The CDR3 is 17 amino acids. V shed 6 bases and J shed 4 bases, with 25 bases lying between them. Germline CDR1 SGHDT, CDR2 YYEEEE. The CDR3 DNA follows: TGTGCCAGCACTCTGGAAGAATTGGTCGGGGGGTTCTATGGCTACACCTTC. Translated: CASTLEELVGGFYGYTF.